A selection of T cell receptor beta chains follows, all from one sample in a study of immune heterogeneity within non-small cell lung tumors. From the multiplex PCR reads, TCRdb called clonotypes with MiXCR, one entry per CDR3 protein. The sample records about 4,600 distinct CDR3 sequences, 36% being singletons. Material: lung tumor tissue. The receptors were gathered from a woman aged 45-60 years with non-small cell lung cancer. Both conserved end residues are part of each CDR3. D genes are given only for firm matches. For some rows the clone size is stated as once, few or many, or as a class when expanded; others skip it.

J: TRBJ2-7; size: medium-sized; V: TRBV10-1; D: TRBD2; DNA: TGCGCCAGCAGCCCCGTCTTGGCGGGGGGGACCGAGCAGTACTTC; CDR3: CASSPVLAGGTEQYF
J: TRBJ1-2; size: medium-sized; V: TRBV14; D: -; DNA: TGTGCCAGCAGCCTCATGAGCTATGGCTACACCTTC; CDR3: CASSLMSYGYTF
J: TRBJ2-7; size: large; V: TRBV30; D: TRBD1; DNA: TGTGCCTGGAGTCCCGCTGGGACAGGGATGCGGGGGCAGTACTTC; CDR3: CAWSPAGTGMRGQYF
J: TRBJ2-1; size: medium-sized; V: TRBV12-3/TRBV12-4; D: TRBD2; DNA: TGTGCCAGCAGTACTCAAGCGGGGGGGAATGAGCAGTTCTTC; CDR3: CASSTQAGGNEQFF
J: TRBJ2-5; size: many; V: TRBV28; D: -; DNA: TGTGCCAGCAGTTTGTTGCTAGAGACCCAGTACTTC; CDR3: CASSLLLETQYF
J: TRBJ1-2; size: medium-sized; V: TRBV9; D: -; DNA: TGTGCCAGCAGCGCACGGGGGGCAGGGGTTCATGGCTACACCTTC; CDR3: CASSARGAGVHGYTF
J: TRBJ1-1; size: medium-sized; V: TRBV18; D: TRBD1; DNA: TGTGCCAGCTCACCTAAGGACAGGGGAGACTACACTGAAGCTTTCTTT; CDR3: CASSPKDRGDYTEAFF
J: TRBJ2-3; size: -; V: TRBV20-1; D: TRBD2; DNA: TGCAGTGCTAGAAAAGACGGGAGGGGCAGGGTGACAGATACGCAGTATTTT; CDR3: CSARKDGRGRVTDTQYF
J: TRBJ1-1; size: once; V: TRBV5-1; D: -; DNA: TGCGCCAGCAGCGATCCTCGGAACACTGAAGCTTTCTTT; CDR3: CASSDPRNTEAFF
J: TRBJ1-2; size: medium-sized; V: TRBV28; D: -; DNA: TGTGCCAGCAGTCCGGGGGCTTCAAGAGGCTACACCTTC; CDR3: CASSPGASRGYTF
J: TRBJ2-7; size: medium-sized; V: TRBV20-1; D: -; DNA: TGCAGTGCGACCGCCGTCTTGAGCTCCTACGAGCAGTACTTC; CDR3: CSATAVLSSYEQYF
J: TRBJ1-6; size: -; V: TRBV27; D: -; DNA: TGTGCCAGCAGTACCCGAGACACTTGGGATTCACCCCTCCACTTT; CDR3: CASSTRDTWDSPLHF
J: TRBJ1-1; size: many; V: TRBV14; D: -; DNA: TGTGCCAGCAGCCAGATACCACTGAACACTGAAGCTTTCTTT; CDR3: CASSQIPLNTEAFF
J: TRBJ1-6; size: -; V: TRBV28; D: -; DNA: TGTGCCAGCAGTTTAGTAGGGACGGAAGCCTCACCCCTCCACTTT; CDR3: CASSLVGTEASPLHF
J: TRBJ2-4; size: once; V: TRBV20-1; D: -; DNA: TGCGGTGCTAGATCTGGGGGGGGGGGGCCGGCCAAAAACATTCAGTACTTC; CDR3: CGARSGGGGPAKNIQYF
J: TRBJ2-1; size: medium-sized; V: TRBV18; D: -; DNA: TGTGCCAGCTCACCACGGGGGCAAGGTGAGCAGTTCTTC; CDR3: CASSPRGQGEQFF
J: TRBJ2-2; size: -; V: TRBV27; D: TRBD2; DNA: TGTGCAAGCAGCGGGACTAGCGACACCGGGGGGCGGTTTTTT; CDR3: CASSGTSDTGGRFF
J: TRBJ2-7; size: medium-sized; V: TRBV20-1; D: TRBD2; DNA: TGCAGTGCACCGCTAGCGGGAGGTCGCTACGAGCAGTACTTC; CDR3: CSAPLAGGRYEQYF
J: TRBJ2-7; size: -; V: TRBV28; D: -; DNA: TGTGCCAGCACTGGGGGCTACGAGCAGTACTTC; CDR3: CASTGGYEQYF
J: TRBJ2-1; size: -; V: TRBV11-1; D: TRBD2; DNA: TGTGCCAGCAGCCTCACGGGTAGCGGGAGCTCCTACAATGAGCAGTTCTTC; CDR3: CASSLTGSGSSYNEQFF
J: TRBJ2-5; size: -; V: TRBV9; D: TRBD2; DNA: TGTGCCAGCAGCCTTGGACTAGCGGGAGCACAAGAGACCCAGTACTTC; CDR3: CASSLGLAGAQETQYF
J: TRBJ2-7; size: medium-sized; V: TRBV7-2; D: -; DNA: TGTGCCAGCAGCTTAGGCAGCGGGTCCTACGAGCAGTACTTC; CDR3: CASSLGSGSYEQYF
J: TRBJ2-5; size: few; V: TRBV15; D: TRBD2; DNA: TGTGCCACCAGCACGGGACTAGCGTCGGCGACCCAGTACTTC; CDR3: CATSTGLASATQYF
J: TRBJ2-6; size: many; V: TRBV4-2; D: TRBD1; DNA: TGTGCCAGCAGCCATCATACAGGGGCTGGGGCCAACGTCCTGACTTTC; CDR3: CASSHHTGAGANVLTF
J: TRBJ1-1; size: -; V: TRBV7-2; D: -; DNA: TGTGCCAGCAGCCCAGGACGGATGAACACTGAAGCTTTCTTT; CDR3: CASSPGRMNTEAFF
J: TRBJ1-5; size: once; V: TRBV2; D: TRBD1; DNA: TGTGCCAGCAGTCCGGACAGGCTGGGTAATCAGCCCCAGCATTTT; CDR3: CASSPDRLGNQPQHF
J: TRBJ1-6; size: -; V: TRBV24-1; D: TRBD1; DNA: TGTGTCACCAGTGATCTCCGGGACAGCCAAAATTCACCCCTCCACTTT; CDR3: CVTSDLRDSQNSPLHF
J: TRBJ2-7; size: large; V: TRBV20-1; D: TRBD2; DNA: TGCAGTGCTGATCCGACTAGCGGGAGCTCCTACGAGCAGTACTTC; CDR3: CSADPTSGSSYEQYF
J: TRBJ2-5; size: -; V: TRBV18; D: TRBD2; DNA: TGTGCCAGCTCACCCACCGGGGGGAACATCCAAGAGACCCAGTACTTC; CDR3: CASSPTGGNIQETQYF
J: TRBJ2-5; size: few; V: TRBV20-1; D: TRBD1; DNA: TGCAGTGCCCCGGTCCGGGACAGTCAGTACTTC; CDR3: CSAPVRDSQYF
J: TRBJ2-1; size: medium-sized; V: TRBV24-1; D: -; DNA: TGTGCCACCAGCTCGGACTACAATGAGCAGTTCTTC; CDR3: CATSSDYNEQFF
J: TRBJ1-1; size: medium-sized; V: TRBV6-2/TRBV6-3; D: -; DNA: TGTGCCAGCAGTGACCTACAGCTTGAAGCTTTCTTT; CDR3: CASSDLQLEAFF
J: TRBJ1-2; size: many; V: TRBV6-1; D: -; DNA: TGTGCCAGCTGCGAGGGAGACAGCCTGTATGGCTACACCTTC; CDR3: CASCEGDSLYGYTF
J: TRBJ2-3; size: medium-sized; V: TRBV7-3; D: TRBD2; DNA: TGTGCCAGCAGCCCGACCTTTAGCGGGGGGTTGGGAGATACGCAGTATTTT; CDR3: CASSPTFSGGLGDTQYF
J: TRBJ2-4; size: medium-sized; V: TRBV5-1; D: -; DNA: TGCGCCAGCAGCCGAGGGTTCGTCAGGGCCTTTGAAAACATTCAGTACTTC; CDR3: CASSRGFVRAFENIQYF
J: TRBJ2-7; size: -; V: TRBV6-1; D: -; DNA: TGTGCCAGCAGTGACGCTAGTACGGGGTCCTACGAGCAGTACTTC; CDR3: CASSDASTGSYEQYF
J: TRBJ2-3; size: many; V: TRBV6-1; D: TRBD2; DNA: TGTGCCAGCAGTTACACCGGGACTAGTAGTTCAGATACGCAGTATTTT; CDR3: CASSYTGTSSSDTQYF
J: TRBJ1-1; size: -; V: TRBV20-1; D: -; DNA: TGCAGTGTTCTGGTCCTGAACACTGAAGCTTTCTTT; CDR3: CSVLVLNTEAFF
J: TRBJ1-6; size: medium-sized; V: TRBV2; D: -; DNA: TGTGCCAGCAGTGATTTCGGTTGGGGGGGGCATAATTCACCCCTCCACTTT; CDR3: CASSDFGWGGHNSPLHF
J: TRBJ2-7; size: medium-sized; V: TRBV18; D: TRBD1; DNA: TGTGCCAGCTCACTGGGACAGGGCTACGAGCAGTACTTC; CDR3: CASSLGQGYEQYF
J: TRBJ1-2; size: medium-sized; V: TRBV20-1; D: -; DNA: TGCAGTGCTAGAGTGCAGAGGGAGTATGGCTACACCTTC; CDR3: CSARVQREYGYTF
J: TRBJ2-6; size: many; V: TRBV28; D: TRBD1; DNA: TGTGCCAGCAGTCGACAGGGCGCTGGGGCCAACGTCCTGACTTTC; CDR3: CASSRQGAGANVLTF
J: TRBJ1-2; size: -; V: TRBV5-1; D: TRBD1; DNA: TGTGCCAGCAGTACAGGGGAGGGAAACTATGGCTACACCTTC; CDR3: CASSTGEGNYGYTF
J: TRBJ1-1; size: medium-sized; V: TRBV7-9; D: -; DNA: TGTGCCAGCAGCTTAGTTGGCGGACCTTCTGAAGCTTTCTTT; CDR3: CASSLVGGPSEAFF
J: TRBJ2-2; size: medium-sized; V: TRBV30; D: TRBD2; DNA: TGTGCCTGGAGTGTTTTGTGGGGGGGGATCACCGGGGAGCTGTTTTTT; CDR3: CAWSVLWGGITGELFF
J: TRBJ2-1; size: medium-sized; V: TRBV10-1; D: -; DNA: TGCGCCAGCAGTGAAACCCTTTACAATGAGCAGTTCTTC; CDR3: CASSETLYNEQFF
J: TRBJ1-2; size: -; V: TRBV28; D: TRBD1; DNA: TGTGCCATCCTGGGACAGGGGAAGTATGGCTACACCTTC; CDR3: CAILGQGKYGYTF
J: TRBJ1-4; size: many; V: TRBV20-1; D: -; DNA: TGCAGTGCTAGAGATCGGGGCTTGGGGAGTGAAAAACTGTTTTTT; CDR3: CSARDRGLGSEKLFF
J: TRBJ1-1; size: medium-sized; V: TRBV7-8; D: TRBD1; DNA: TGTGCCAGCAGACAACAGGGGGCCGCTTTCTTT; CDR3: CASRQQGAAFF
J: TRBJ1-6; size: few; V: TRBV19; D: -; DNA: TGTGCCAGTAGTATTGCAGGCGACAATTCACCCCTCCACTTT; CDR3: CASSIAGDNSPLHF
J: TRBJ1-5; size: -; V: TRBV11-2; D: -; DNA: TGTGCCAGCAGGAGGGGAGGGGGGGACAACAATCAGCCCCAGCATTTT; CDR3: CASRRGGGDNNQPQHF
J: TRBJ2-1; size: medium-sized; V: TRBV30; D: TRBD1; DNA: TGTGCCTGGAGCTGGACAGGCAGCTCCTACAATGAGCAGTTCTTC; CDR3: CAWSWTGSSYNEQFF
J: TRBJ1-5; size: -; V: TRBV6-2/TRBV6-3; D: TRBD1; DNA: TGTGCCAGCAGTTATCCTATGGGGACAGGAGATCAGCCCCAGCATTTT; CDR3: CASSYPMGTGDQPQHF